The next 18 T cell receptor beta chains were all read from a single sample in a study of CD8 T cells in Susac syndrome. An amount of RNA that ranged from roughly 0.5 to 1 ug was reverse transcribed with random hexamers. TCRdb used MiXCR to reprocess the immunoSEQ multiplex PCR reads, holding one entry per CDR3 protein. The profile shows around 130,000 distinct CDR3 sequences, around 96% of them singletons. Specimen: CD4+ T cells from PBMCs. The receptors derive from a human donor with Susac syndrome.

The chain couples TRBV20-1 to TRBJ1-4; D not resolved. CDR3 length equals 13 residues. V gave up 4 bases and J gave up 5 bases, with 11 bases separating them. Germline assignment: CDR1 DFQATT and CDR2 SNEGSKA (reference sequence). The CDR3 sequence: CSATRVKNEKLFF. As DNA, the CDR3 is TGCAGTGCTACGCGGGTCAAGAATGAAAAACTGTTTTTT.

This clonotype was counted only a few times. J is TRBJ2-6 and V is TRBV4-1; no reliable D call. The CDR3 runs to 17 residues. V lost 0 bases and J lost 0, with 9 bases in between. Germline values: CDR1 MGHRA, CDR2 YSYEKL. Here the CDR3 DNA reads TGCGCCAGCAGCCAAGAACAGTACGCCTCTGGGGCCAACGTCCTGACTTTC. This gives the protein CASSQEQYASGANVLTF.

The rearrangement uses TRBV14 and TRBJ1-2, with D tentatively TRBD1 (5 bases). Germline V gene lookup returns CDR1 SGHDN and CDR2 FVKESK. CDR3 length: 13 residues. Trimming removed 0 bases at V and 8 bases at J, with 10 bases between. The CDR3 reads CASSQDSRGGYTF. The CDR3 nucleotides read TGTGCCAGCAGCCAAGATTCACGGGGGGGCTACACCTTC.

The J gene is TRBJ2-7, the V gene TRBV3-1; possibly TRBD2 for D (6 bases). The CDR3 length is 13 residues. CDR1 LGHDT and CDR2 YNNKEL come from the germline V gene (reference sequence). Trimming took 7 bases from V and 6 from J, leaving 16 bases between them. The CDR3 protein is CASNKIGGLEQYF. The CDR3 coding sequence is TGTGCCAGCAACAAAATAGGAGGGCTCGAGCAGTACTTC.

The chain combines TRBV12-3 or TRBV12-4 with TRBJ1-1, with TRBD1 identical over 10 bases. J was trimmed by 8 bases and V by 4 bases; bases with no gene match: 4. The CDR3 extends over 13 amino acids. CDR3 nucleotide sequence: TGTGCCAGCAGTTCGACAGGGGGCACCGAAGCTTTCTTT. Protein product: CASSSTGGTEAFF.

This rearrangement joins TRBV19 to TRBJ2-1; possible D gene TRBD1, 5 bases. The CDR3 sequence is 11 residues long. Per germline, CDR1 LNHDA and CDR2 SQIVND (reference sequence). The ends were cut back, 7 bases at V and 10 bases at J, with 11 bases in the middle. In DNA, the CDR3 is TGTGCCAGTACCCAAGGGGTCGAGCAGTTCTTC. Encoded protein: CASTQGVEQFF.

The chain combines TRBV24-1 with TRBJ1-3; D gene uncertain. The CDR3 contains 16 residues. V lost 3 bases and J lost 0, with 11 bases in between. CDR1 is KGHDR and CDR2 is SFDVKD in the germline V gene. CDR3 residues: CATSDPDPSSGNTIYF. CDR3 nucleotide sequence: TGTGCCACCAGTGATCCCGACCCGAGCTCTGGAAACACCATATATTTT.

The gene calls are TRBV20-1 and TRBJ2-3; D is uncertain. The CDR3 loop spans 14 amino acids. With 1 base removed from V and 5 bases from J, the gap between germline ends came to 13 bases. The germline gives CDR1 DFQATT, CDR2 SNEGSKA (reference sequence). This CDR3 reads CSARVVGVKDTQYF. The CDR3 DNA reads as TGCAGTGCTAGAGTAGTTGGGGTCAAAGATACGCAGTATTTT.

The V and J genes are TRBV9 and TRBJ2-5, with TRBD2 as a possible D gene (5 bases). The V gene's germline CDR1 is SGDLS and CDR2 YYNGEE. The CDR3 consists of 15 residues. The V end was cut by 0 bases, the J end by 3 bases, with 12 bases between. CDR3 nucleotides: TGTGCCAGCAGCGTAGGAACGAGGGTAGAAGAGACCCAGTACTTC. Protein product: CASSVGTRVEETQYF. Looking up the rest from reference TRBV9 and TRBJ2-5 gives the full variable domain: DSGVTQTPKHLITATGQRVTLRCSPRSGDLSVYWYQQSLDQGLQFLIQYYNGEERAKGNILERFSAQQFPDLHSELNLSSLELGDSALYFCASSVGTRVEETQYFGPGTRLLVL.

Here the CDR3 reads CASSRGVPGELFF. CDR3 in DNA: TGTGCCAGCAGCCGCGGAGTGCCCGGGGAGCTGTTTTTT. The rearrangement joins TRBV6-5 to TRBJ2-2; D ambiguous. The V gene's germline CDR1 is MNHEY and CDR2 SVGAGI. The CDR3 covers 13 residues. Trimming took 6 bases from V and 6 from J, leaving 11 bases between them.

The chain combines TRBV7-2 with TRBJ2-1; 7 bases agree with TRBD1. The CDR3 length is 15 residues. V shed 6 bases and J 2 bases; nucleotides not matched to a gene: 7. Germline V gene sequence: CDR1 SGHTA, CDR2 FQGNSA. As DNA, the CDR3 is TGTGCCAGCAGAATGACAGGGCCAACCTACAATGAGCAGTTCTTC. Its translation: CASRMTGPTYNEQFF. The complete variable domain, with remaining parts taken from reference TRBV7-2 and TRBJ2-1, reads GAGVSQSPSNKVTEKGKDVELRCDPISGHTALYWYRQSLGQGLEFLIYFQGNSAPDKSGLPSDRFSAERTGGSVSTLTIQRTQQEDSAVYLCASRMTGPTYNEQFFGPGTRLTVL.

V usage is TRBV3-1 and J usage is TRBJ2-1; D is undetermined. The CDR3 spans 13 residues. Trimming stripped 1 base from V and 9 bases from J, with 10 bases between. The germline gives CDR1 LGHDT, CDR2 YNNKEL (reference sequence). CDR3 in amino acids: CASSQVQAGEQFF. The DNA of the CDR3 is TGTGCCAGCAGCCAAGTCCAGGCCGGTGAGCAGTTCTTC.

The V gene is TRBV7-3, the J gene TRBJ2-2; D is unresolved. Germline V lookup: CDR1 SGHTA, CDR2 FQGTGA. V was cut by 6 bases and J by 4 bases, with 15 bases left in between. This CDR3 spans 15 amino acids. CDR3 sequence reads: CASSSRVFSTGELFF. Here the CDR3 DNA reads TGTGCCAGCAGTTCTAGAGTATTTAGCACCGGGGAGCTGTTTTTT.

The CDR3: CASSYPGGQQGSGANVLTF. In DNA, the CDR3 is TGTGCCAGCAGCTACCCAGGGGGCCAACAAGGCTCTGGGGCCAACGTCCTGACTTTC. This chain connects TRBV5-4 to TRBJ2-6, with TRBD1 identical over 8 bases. J was trimmed by 0 bases and V by 3 bases; bases with no gene match: 11. The CDR3 runs 19 residues. Germline CDR1 and CDR2: SGHNT and YYREEE (reference sequence).

This rearrangement joins TRBV20-1 to TRBJ2-1; 7 bases are shared with TRBD2. Per germline, CDR1 DFQATT and CDR2 SNEGSKA (reference sequence). V gave up 8 bases and J gave up 5 bases; unmatched junction bases: 9. The CDR3 contains 13 residues. The DNA for the CDR3 is TGCAGTCCTTCGGGGGGACGGAACAATGAGCAGTTCTTC. Amino acids: CSPSGGRNNEQFF.

V is TRBV4-2 and J is TRBJ2-5; tentatively, D is TRBD1 or TRBD2 (5 bases each). The CDR3 extends over 14 amino acids. V was trimmed by 0 bases and J by 5 bases, leaving 10 bases between them. Germline CDR1 is LGHNA and CDR2 is YNFKEQ. As DNA, the CDR3 is TGTGCCAGCAGCCAAGAGTGGGGGTCGGAGACCCAGTACTTC. It encodes CASSQEWGSETQYF.

The CDR3 reads CAWGDQETQYF. The CDR3, as DNA: TGTGCCTGGGGGGATCAAGAGACCCAGTACTTC. The V gene is TRBV30, the J gene TRBJ2-5, with D unclear. The CDR3 is 11 residues long. The ends were cut back, 5 bases at V and 2 bases at J, with 6 bases in the middle. The germline CDR1 and CDR2 sequences are GTSNPN and SVGIG (reference sequence).

J is TRBJ2-5 and V is TRBV11-2; 8 bases are shared with TRBD1. V was pared by 5 bases and J by 3 bases, with 2 bases of the junction left unmatched. The CDR3 runs 13 residues. CDR1 and CDR2 from the germline V gene are SGHAT and FQNNGV. CDR3 sequence reads: CASSLTGEETQYF. CDR3 sequence (DNA): TGTGCCAGCAGCCTGACAGGGGAAGAGACCCAGTACTTC.